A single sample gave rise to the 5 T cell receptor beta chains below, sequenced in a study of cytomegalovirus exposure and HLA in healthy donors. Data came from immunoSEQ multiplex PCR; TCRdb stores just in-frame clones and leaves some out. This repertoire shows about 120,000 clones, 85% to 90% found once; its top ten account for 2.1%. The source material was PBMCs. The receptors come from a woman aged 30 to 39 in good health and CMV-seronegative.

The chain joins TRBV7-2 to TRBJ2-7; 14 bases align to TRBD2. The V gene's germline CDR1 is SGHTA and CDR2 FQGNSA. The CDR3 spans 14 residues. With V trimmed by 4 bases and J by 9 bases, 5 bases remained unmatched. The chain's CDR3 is CASSSTSGGAVQYF. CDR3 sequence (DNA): TGTGCCAGCAGCTCGACTAGCGGGGGGGCAGTGCAGTACTTC.

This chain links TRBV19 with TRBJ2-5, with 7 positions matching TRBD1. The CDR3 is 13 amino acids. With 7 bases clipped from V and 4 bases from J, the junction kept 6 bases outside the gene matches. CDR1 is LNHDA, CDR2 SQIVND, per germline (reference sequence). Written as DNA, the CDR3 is TGTGCCAGTACCCCACGGACAGGAGAGACCCAGTACTTC. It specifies CASTPRTGETQYF.

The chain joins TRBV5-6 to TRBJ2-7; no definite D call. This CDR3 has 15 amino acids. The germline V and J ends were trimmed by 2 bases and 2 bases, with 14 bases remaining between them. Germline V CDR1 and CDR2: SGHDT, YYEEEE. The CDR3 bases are TGTGCCAGCAGCTTAACGAACGGTGGTACCTACGAGCAGTACTTC. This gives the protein CASSLTNGGTYEQYF.

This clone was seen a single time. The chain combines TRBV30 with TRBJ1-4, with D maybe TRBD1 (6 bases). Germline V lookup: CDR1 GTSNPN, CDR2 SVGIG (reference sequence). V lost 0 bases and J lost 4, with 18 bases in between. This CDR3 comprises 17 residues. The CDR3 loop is CAWSVQGRGRFNEKLFF. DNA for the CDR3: TGTGCCTGGAGTGTACAGGGCAGGGGACGGTTTAATGAAAAACTGTTTTTT.

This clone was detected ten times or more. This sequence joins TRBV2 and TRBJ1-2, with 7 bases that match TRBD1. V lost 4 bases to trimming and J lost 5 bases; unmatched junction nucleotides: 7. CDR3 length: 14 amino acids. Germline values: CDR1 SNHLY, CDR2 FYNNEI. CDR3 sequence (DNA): TGTGCCAGCAGTGGACAGGGTGTAGAATATGGCTACACCTTC. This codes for CASSGQGVEYGYTF.